The source of this TCR beta chain is a study of T cell responses to AZD1222 COVID-19 vaccine. Broader study findings: Repertoire collection took place solely once the T cell response had peaked. Among the donors, most were white British and more were female, and clonal diversity was possibly underestimated. AZD1222 recipients seropositive at baseline numbered only six.

Points on this clone: Its antigen is undetermined.

Some clones are missing from TCRdb's copy, which holds only in-frame ones; the method was immunoSEQ multiplex PCR. The table includes approximately 130,000 clones, roughly 93% detected once. The CDR3 contains 19 residues. Germline V CDR1 and CDR2: SGHVS, FQNEAQ. The trim removed 2 bases at V and 2 bases at J, leaving 11 bases unmatched. V is TRBV7-8 and J is TRBJ2-2, with 10 bases lining up with TRBD2. The sequencing used peripheral blood, collected on day 0 of AZD1222 vaccination. The TCR was taken from an adult in good health. The CDR3 DNA sequence: TGTGCCAGCAGCTTACGGCGGCCTAGCGGGAGCTATAACACCGGGGAGCTGTTTTTT. Protein: CASSLRRPSGSYNTGELFF.